One and the same sample provided the 3 T cell receptor beta chains below, sequenced in a study of T-cell memory formation after mild COVID-19. TCRdb re-analysed the 5' RACE reads in MiXCR, keeping a single row per CDR3 protein. The table has around 300,000 distinct CDR3 sequences, just under 20% seen once. Sequenced sample: PBMCs or a T cell subset sorted from them (not recorded which). These receptors were taken from a man between 18 and 29 years old who had mild COVID-19 (a few samples of this study predate the infection). Cell type and time point are not known.

The rearrangement joins TRBV6-2 or TRBV6-3 to TRBJ2-7; D remains ambiguous. Germline V gives CDR1 MNHEY, CDR2 SVGEGT. V lost 3 bases and J lost 3, with 6 bases in between. The CDR3 is 12 amino acids. The CDR3 coding sequence is TGTGCCAGCAGTTATGGGGTCTACGAGCAGTACTTC. Translation gives CASSYGVYEQYF.

This clonotype was counted a few times. The CDR3 sequence is CASSSIRGGRIGSPLHF. The DNA for the CDR3 is TGTGCCAGCAGCTCAATCCGGGGTGGGAGGATTGGTTCACCCCTCCACTTT. The chain carries TRBV11-2 and TRBJ1-6, with no clear D. From germline, CDR1 is SGHAT and CDR2 FQNNGV. This CDR3 has 17 residues. V lost 4 bases and J 9 bases, leaving 22 bases between the germline ends.

The chain has TRBV15 and TRBJ1-2; TRBD1 agrees at 8 bases. CDR3 size: 14 residues. Per the germline V gene, CDR1 is LNHNV and CDR2 is YYDKDF (reference sequence). V trimming: 5 bases; J trimming: 6 bases; junction bases outside the gene matches: 8. The CDR3, as DNA: TGTGCCACCAGCGGACGACCAGGGGGCGATGGCTACACCTTC. This codes for CATSGRPGGDGYTF.